This note documents a single T cell receptor beta chain sequence. This sample was included in a study of T cells in Graves' hyperthyroidism and ophthalmopathy. Study at large: Any treatment followed the collection of peripheral blood at initial diagnosis.

Graves' hyperthyroidism qualified as stable when ophthalmopathy did not progress within 18 months. Patients aged 18 to 65 had newly diagnosed hyperthyroidism lasting under 2 months. This CDR3 comprises 18 residues. V gave up 3 bases and J gave up 3 bases; unmatched junction bases: 14. CDR1 and CDR2 (germline): MNHEY, SMNVEV (reference sequence). TCR beta CDR3 region amplification was performed from RNA transcripts. The HTBI primer set drove a first-round RT-PCR of the TCR CDR3. TCRdb re-analysed the multiplex PCR reads in MiXCR, keeping a single row per CDR3 protein. The table has approximately 560,000 distinct CDR3 sequences, less than 20% seen once.

V is TRBV27 and J is TRBJ2-7, with TRBD1 matching over 10 bases. This clonotype was obtained from a woman in her 30s with Graves' hyperthyroidism. Sequenced material: blood. Here the CDR3 DNA reads TGTGCCAGCAGTTTTAGACTAAGACAGGGGGCGGTTATCTACGAGCAGTACTTC. Protein: CASSFRLRQGAVIYEQYF.